These T cell receptor beta chains were read from a single sample in a study of early T cells in non-severe SARS-CoV-2 infection. TCRdb independently ran MiXCR on the 5' RACE reads; one entry per CDR3 protein. The profile shows about 77,000 distinct CDR3 sequences, 15% to 20% of them singletons. Sequenced input: whole blood. The source of these receptors is an adult who was a healthcare worker with PCR-confirmed SARS-CoV-2 infection or an uninfected control (not recorded which). The CDR3 runs from the conserved cysteine through the conserved F or W. A D gene is named only where the DNA matches it firmly. Not all rows give a size; the values are once, few, many and, for expanded clones, a class.

DNA: TGCGCCAGCAGCTTCCAAAACAGGGGCAGCACAGATACGCAGTATTTT
CDR3: CASSFQNRGSTDTQYF
D: TRBD1
J: TRBJ2-3
size: -
V: TRBV5-1

DNA: TGTGCCAGCAGCCACCTGGAGGGGGGAAATCAGCCCCAGCATTTT
CDR3: CASSHLEGGNQPQHF
D: -
J: TRBJ1-5
size: few
V: TRBV14

DNA: TGTGCCAGCAGCCAAACGGGACAGGGACTTAACTATGGCTACACCTTC
CDR3: CASSQTGQGLNYGYTF
D: TRBD1
J: TRBJ1-2
size: few
V: TRBV14

DNA: TGTGCCAGCAGTGAAAGGGGGCAACCAAGGGTTCAAGGAAATGAGCAGTTCTTC
CDR3: CASSERGQPRVQGNEQFF
D: TRBD1
J: TRBJ2-1
size: few
V: TRBV6-1

DNA: TGTGCCAGTGGAGGGGTTTGGGAGCCCCAGCATTTT
CDR3: CASGGVWEPQHF
D: -
J: TRBJ1-5
size: few
V: TRBV19

DNA: TGTGCCAGCGGCGGGACTAGGGAGACCCAGTACTTC
CDR3: CASGGTRETQYF
D: TRBD2
J: TRBJ2-5
size: -
V: TRBV11-2

DNA: TGTGCCTGGAGTACGGACAGAGACTACGAGCAGTACTTC
CDR3: CAWSTDRDYEQYF
D: -
J: TRBJ2-7
size: -
V: TRBV30

DNA: TGTGCCAGCAGTTCCATGATGGGATTTAATGAAAAACTGTTTTTT
CDR3: CASSSMMGFNEKLFF
D: -
J: TRBJ1-4
size: few
V: TRBV27

DNA: TGTGCCAGCAGCCCCCGGAGGGAGCAGTACTTC
CDR3: CASSPRREQYF
D: -
J: TRBJ2-7
size: -
V: TRBV13

DNA: TGTGCCTGGAGTGCGGGGGTGGATACGCAGTATTTT
CDR3: CAWSAGVDTQYF
D: -
J: TRBJ2-3
size: few
V: TRBV30

DNA: TGTGCCAGTAGTCACACGACTAGCGGGTCCCACGAGCAGTACTTC
CDR3: CASSHTTSGSHEQYF
D: TRBD2
J: TRBJ2-7
size: -
V: TRBV19

DNA: TGTGCCAGCAGCCATCTAAAAACTAGCGGGAGGGCCCCCTACAATGAGCAGTTCTTC
CDR3: CASSHLKTSGRAPYNEQFF
D: TRBD2
J: TRBJ2-1
size: -
V: TRBV14

DNA: TGTGCCAGCAGCCTCAGACAGGTCGAAGCTTTCTTT
CDR3: CASSLRQVEAFF
D: -
J: TRBJ1-1
size: -
V: TRBV7-2

DNA: TGTGCCAGCAGCCAGGGACAGGGAACCGTGTATTACACCTTC
CDR3: CASSQGQGTVYYTF
D: TRBD1
J: TRBJ1-2
size: many
V: TRBV7-3

DNA: TGCGCCAGCAGCCAAGAGTCAGAGGGCCCTCTGTTCCGCGAGCAGTACTTC
CDR3: CASSQESEGPLFREQYF
D: -
J: TRBJ2-7
size: medium-sized
V: TRBV4-1

DNA: TGTGCCAGCTCACCTCGGGCCCAAATATCCTCTGGGGCCAACGTCCTGACTTTC
CDR3: CASSPRAQISSGANVLTF
D: -
J: TRBJ2-6
size: -
V: TRBV18

DNA: TGTGCCAGCCTCCCGGCAAACAGGCCCGAGCAGTACTTC
CDR3: CASLPANRPEQYF
D: -
J: TRBJ2-7
size: many
V: TRBV6-1

DNA: TGTGCCAGCAGTTTTATCCCAGTGGTGGGCGTACAGTCCCGGAAGGCCGGGGAGCTGTTTTTT
CDR3: CASSFIPVVGVQSRKAGELFF
D: -
J: TRBJ2-2
size: -
V: TRBV12-3/TRBV12-4

DNA: TGTGCCAGCAGTTACGGGACTAGCGGGGAAACAGATACGCAGTATTTT
CDR3: CASSYGTSGETDTQYF
D: TRBD2
J: TRBJ2-3
size: few
V: TRBV6-5

DNA: TGCGCCAGCAGCTTGGGGGACCCTCTTTGGGAGCAGTACTTC
CDR3: CASSLGDPLWEQYF
D: -
J: TRBJ2-7
size: -
V: TRBV5-1

DNA: TGTGCCAGCAGTCCTCGCGGGGGGGTATCCTACGAGCAGTACTTC
CDR3: CASSPRGGVSYEQYF
D: TRBD2
J: TRBJ2-7
size: few
V: TRBV12-3/TRBV12-4

DNA: TGTGCCAGCAGTTGGACAGATAGCAATCAGCCCCAGCATTTT
CDR3: CASSWTDSNQPQHF
D: -
J: TRBJ1-5
size: few
V: TRBV6-2/TRBV6-3